The rows below give T cell receptor beta chains drawn from one sample of a study of breast tumors, draining lymph nodes, adjacent tissues. TCRdb used MiXCR to reprocess the multiplex PCR reads, holding one entry per CDR3 protein. This sample yields roughly 25,000 distinct CDR3 sequences, of which about 70% are seen a single time; around 22% belongs to the top ten. Sample: tumor-adjacent breast tissue. The receptors were gathered from a female donor with breast cancer. Some clones in this sample may be carry-over from other donors' samples. The conserved cysteine and the conserved F or W are not part of the CDR3 here. Fields, in order: V gene, J gene, CDR3 protein.

V gene: TRBV12-3/TRBV12-4
J gene: TRBJ2-3
CDR3 protein: ASSPGTSTDTQY

V gene: TRBV6-1
J gene: TRBJ2-1
CDR3 protein: ASSETGTSNEQF

V gene: TRBV20-1
J gene: TRBJ2-7
CDR3 protein: SARGVTYEQY

V gene: TRBV15
J gene: TRBJ2-7
CDR3 protein: ATSRDDGGSYEQY

V gene: TRBV28
J gene: TRBJ1-2
CDR3 protein: ASSFSGGDGYT

V gene: TRBV25-1
J gene: TRBJ1-6
CDR3 protein: ASSAIQGRDNSPLH

V gene: TRBV7-2
J gene: TRBJ2-2
CDR3 protein: ASSLGGGGHTGELF

V gene: TRBV3-1
J gene: TRBJ2-7
CDR3 protein: ASSQAGQVYEQY

V gene: TRBV7-2
J gene: TRBJ1-1
CDR3 protein: ASRQGANTEAF

V gene: TRBV27
J gene: TRBJ2-3
CDR3 protein: ASSIRLALSDTQY

V gene: TRBV7-2
J gene: TRBJ2-7
CDR3 protein: ASSPAGTHSYEQY

V gene: TRBV5-5
J gene: TRBJ1-5
CDR3 protein: ASSRTGRGGGNQPQH

V gene: TRBV6-4
J gene: TRBJ2-1
CDR3 protein: ASSDSSLSYNEQF

V gene: TRBV9
J gene: TRBJ1-2
CDR3 protein: ASSRSDGINYGYT

V gene: TRBV7-6
J gene: TRBJ2-7
CDR3 protein: ASSLFPGDSYEQY

V gene: TRBV12-3/TRBV12-4
J gene: TRBJ2-2
CDR3 protein: ASSFRGLNTGELF

V gene: TRBV5-6
J gene: TRBJ2-7
CDR3 protein: ASSPQGGSFEQY

V gene: TRBV15
J gene: TRBJ2-1
CDR3 protein: ATSRGLAGVSGYNEQF

V gene: TRBV6-1
J gene: TRBJ1-3
CDR3 protein: ASSEFPPHTIY

V gene: TRBV6-1
J gene: TRBJ2-7
CDR3 protein: ASTSRVGILAGGYYEQY

V gene: TRBV27
J gene: TRBJ2-7
CDR3 protein: ASSLRGLVVEQY

V gene: TRBV6-1
J gene: TRBJ2-2
CDR3 protein: ASSEGTRTGELF

V gene: TRBV2
J gene: TRBJ2-7
CDR3 protein: ASSGGLAGGSSYEQY

V gene: TRBV19
J gene: TRBJ1-5
CDR3 protein: ASSTYNQGNQPQH

V gene: TRBV11-3
J gene: TRBJ2-1
CDR3 protein: ASSSRAGGGEQF

V gene: TRBV28
J gene: TRBJ2-7
CDR3 protein: ASSPPAEGGEQY

V gene: TRBV27
J gene: TRBJ2-7
CDR3 protein: ASSLCGSIRSEQY

V gene: TRBV29-1
J gene: TRBJ2-3
CDR3 protein: SVDDRRTQY

V gene: TRBV7-6
J gene: TRBJ2-3
CDR3 protein: ASSFDRVDTQY

V gene: TRBV6-1
J gene: TRBJ2-2
CDR3 protein: ASKQGVSTGELF

V gene: TRBV6-2/TRBV6-3
J gene: TRBJ2-7
CDR3 protein: ASSYHRGGYEQY

V gene: TRBV2
J gene: TRBJ1-5
CDR3 protein: ASTLSGTGGEGSNQPQH

V gene: TRBV28
J gene: TRBJ2-7
CDR3 protein: ASRPWASGIYEQY

V gene: TRBV12-3/TRBV12-4
J gene: TRBJ2-1
CDR3 protein: ASSLKKPRLNEQF

V gene: TRBV11-2
J gene: TRBJ1-6
CDR3 protein: ASREGQGRNSPLH

V gene: TRBV6-6
J gene: TRBJ2-1
CDR3 protein: ASSYSATANNEQF

V gene: TRBV7-8
J gene: TRBJ2-7
CDR3 protein: ASSLSISEVHEQY

V gene: TRBV9
J gene: TRBJ2-5
CDR3 protein: ASSLGLAEAETQY

V gene: TRBV5-8
J gene: TRBJ1-6
CDR3 protein: ASSSRGNSPLH

V gene: TRBV19
J gene: TRBJ1-5
CDR3 protein: ASSVRQNQPQH